This T cell receptor (beta chain) was sequenced for a study of blood T cell repertoires in COVID-19. Germline V gene sequence: CDR1 SGHRS, CDR2 YFSETQ. The CDR3 runs to 14 residues. V shed 0 bases and J shed 6 bases, with 13 bases lying between them. TCRdb's copy holds only in-frame clones and misses some; the assay was immunoSEQ multiplex PCR. The repertoire holds some 220,000 clones, with approximately 78% as singletons. Sequenced: peripheral blood. The TCR comes from a woman between 65 and 79 years old with COVID-19, enrolled during active disease. V and J are TRBV5-1 and TRBJ2-7, with D tentatively TRBD1 (5 bases). This CDR3 is CASSLGAGRREQYF. CDR3 nucleotide sequence: TGCGCCAGCAGCTTGGGGGCAGGGCGGCGCGAGCAGTACTTC.